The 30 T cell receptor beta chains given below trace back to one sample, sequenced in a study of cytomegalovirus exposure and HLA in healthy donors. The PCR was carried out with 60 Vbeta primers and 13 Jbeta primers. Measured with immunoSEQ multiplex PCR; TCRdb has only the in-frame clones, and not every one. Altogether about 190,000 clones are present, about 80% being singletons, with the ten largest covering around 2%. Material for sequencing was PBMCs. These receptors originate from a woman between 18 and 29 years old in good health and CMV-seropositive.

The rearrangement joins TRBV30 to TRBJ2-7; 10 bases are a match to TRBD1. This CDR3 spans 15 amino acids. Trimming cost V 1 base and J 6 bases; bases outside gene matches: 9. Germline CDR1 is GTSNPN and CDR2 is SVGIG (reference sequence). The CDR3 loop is CAWSDTGTGVTEQYF. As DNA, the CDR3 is TGTGCCTGGAGTGATACCGGGACAGGGGTAACCGAGCAGTACTTC.

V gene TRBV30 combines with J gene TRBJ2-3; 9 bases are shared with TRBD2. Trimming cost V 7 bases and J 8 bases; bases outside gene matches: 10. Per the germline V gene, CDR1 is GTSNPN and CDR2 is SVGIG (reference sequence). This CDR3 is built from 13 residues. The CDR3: CAFISGGFLTQYF. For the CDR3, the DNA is TGTGCCTTTATTAGCGGGGGTTTCCTTACGCAGTATTTT.

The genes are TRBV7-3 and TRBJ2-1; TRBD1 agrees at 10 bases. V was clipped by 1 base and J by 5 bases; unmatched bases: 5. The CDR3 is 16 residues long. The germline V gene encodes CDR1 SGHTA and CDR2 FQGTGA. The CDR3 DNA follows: TGTGCCAGCAGCTTAAGAGCCGGGACAGGGGACAATGAGCAGTTCTTC. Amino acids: CASSLRAGTGDNEQFF.

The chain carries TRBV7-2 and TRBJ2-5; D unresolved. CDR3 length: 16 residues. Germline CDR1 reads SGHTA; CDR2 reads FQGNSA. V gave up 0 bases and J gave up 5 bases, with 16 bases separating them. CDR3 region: CASSLAAVRGGETQYF. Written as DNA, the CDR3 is TGTGCCAGCAGCTTAGCTGCGGTCCGAGGTGGGGAGACCCAGTACTTC.

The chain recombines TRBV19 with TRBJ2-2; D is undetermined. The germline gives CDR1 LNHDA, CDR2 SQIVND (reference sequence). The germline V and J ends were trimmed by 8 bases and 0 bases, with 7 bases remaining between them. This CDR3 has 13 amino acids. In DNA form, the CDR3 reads TGTGCCAGTGGCAGAACGAACACCGGGGAGCTGTTTTTT. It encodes CASGRTNTGELFF.

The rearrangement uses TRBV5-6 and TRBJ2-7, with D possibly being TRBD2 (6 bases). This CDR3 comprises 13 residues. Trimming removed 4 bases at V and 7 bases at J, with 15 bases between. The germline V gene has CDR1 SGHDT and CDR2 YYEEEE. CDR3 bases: TGTGCCAGCAGCCGAGACCGGGCGGGAGAGCAGTACTTC. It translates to CASSRDRAGEQYF.

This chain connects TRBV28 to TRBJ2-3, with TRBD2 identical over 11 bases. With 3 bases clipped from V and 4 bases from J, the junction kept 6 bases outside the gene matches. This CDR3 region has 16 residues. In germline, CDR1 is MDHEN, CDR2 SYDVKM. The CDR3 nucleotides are TGTGCCAGCAGTTTCCCTAGCGGGGGGATTTCAGATACGCAGTATTTT. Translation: CASSFPSGGISDTQYF.

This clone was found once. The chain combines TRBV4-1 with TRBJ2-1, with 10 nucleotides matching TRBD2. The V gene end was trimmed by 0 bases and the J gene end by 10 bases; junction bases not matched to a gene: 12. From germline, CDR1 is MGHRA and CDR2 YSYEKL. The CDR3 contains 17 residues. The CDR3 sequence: CASSQEVLLAGDGEQFF. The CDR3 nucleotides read TGCGCCAGCAGCCAAGAGGTATTGCTAGCGGGGGACGGGGAGCAGTTCTTC.

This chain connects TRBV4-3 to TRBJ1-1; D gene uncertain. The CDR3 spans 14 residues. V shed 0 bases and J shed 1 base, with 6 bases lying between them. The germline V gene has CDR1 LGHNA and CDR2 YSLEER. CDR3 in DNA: TGCGCCAGCAGCCAAGATACTGCGAACACTGAAGCTTTCTTT. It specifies CASSQDTANTEAFF.

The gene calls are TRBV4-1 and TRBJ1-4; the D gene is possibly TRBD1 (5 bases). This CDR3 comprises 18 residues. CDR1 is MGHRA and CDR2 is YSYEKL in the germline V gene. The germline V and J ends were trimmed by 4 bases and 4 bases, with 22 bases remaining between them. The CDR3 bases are TGCGCCAGCAGCCGGGGCGGGGGGACCCTCTTAGATAATGAAAAACTGTTTTTT. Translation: CASSRGGGTLLDNEKLFF.

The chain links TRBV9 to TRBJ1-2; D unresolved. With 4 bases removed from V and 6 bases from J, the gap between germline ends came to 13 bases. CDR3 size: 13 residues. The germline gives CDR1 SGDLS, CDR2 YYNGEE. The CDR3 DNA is TGTGCCAGCAGCTACGGGCCCGGGGATGGCTACACCTTC. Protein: CASSYGPGDGYTF.

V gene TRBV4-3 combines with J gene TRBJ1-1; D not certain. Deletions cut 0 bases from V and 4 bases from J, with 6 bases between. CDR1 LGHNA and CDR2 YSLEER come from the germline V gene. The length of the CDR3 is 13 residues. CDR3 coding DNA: TGCGCCAGCAGCCAAGAGGAGGGCACTGAAGCTTTCTTT. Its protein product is CASSQEEGTEAFF.

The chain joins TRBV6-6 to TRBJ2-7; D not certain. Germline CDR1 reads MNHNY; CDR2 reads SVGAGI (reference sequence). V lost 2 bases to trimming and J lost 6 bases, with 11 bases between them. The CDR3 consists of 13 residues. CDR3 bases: TGTGCCAGCAGTTACGGGCCAAATCTCGAGCAGTACTTC. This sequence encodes CASSYGPNLEQYF.

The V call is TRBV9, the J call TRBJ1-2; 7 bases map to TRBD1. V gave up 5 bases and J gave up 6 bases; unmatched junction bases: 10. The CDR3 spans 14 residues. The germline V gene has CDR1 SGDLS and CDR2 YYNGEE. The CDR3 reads CASSGRAGGHGYTF. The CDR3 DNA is TGTGCCAGCAGTGGACGGGCAGGGGGTCATGGCTACACCTTC. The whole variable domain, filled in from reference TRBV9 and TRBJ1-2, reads DSGVTQTPKHLITATGQRVTLRCSPRSGDLSVYWYQQSLDQGLQFLIQYYNGEERAKGNILERFSAQQFPDLHSELNLSSLELGDSALYFCASSGRAGGHGYTFGSGTRLTVV.

In nucleotides, the CDR3 is TGTGCCAGCAGCTCAGGACTAGCGGGAGTTTCCTACAATGAGCAGTTCTTC. Protein: CASSSGLAGVSYNEQFF. The chain recombines TRBV7-9 with TRBJ2-1, with 13 bases that match TRBD2. The J segment lost 1 base and the V segment lost 4 bases, leaving 4 bases of the junction unmatched. This CDR3 comprises 17 residues. Looked up from germline, CDR1 is SEHNR and CDR2 is FQNEAQ (reference sequence).

The CDR3 DNA follows: TGTGCCAGCAGCTTGACTAGCGGGGGGTCAACAGATACGCAGTATTTT. It encodes CASSLTSGGSTDTQYF. The chain has TRBV5-4 and TRBJ2-3; 12 bases are shared with TRBD2. Germline loops: CDR1 SGHNT, CDR2 YYREEE (reference sequence). V was pared by 1 base and J by 3 bases, with 3 bases of the junction left unmatched. CDR3 length equals 16 residues.

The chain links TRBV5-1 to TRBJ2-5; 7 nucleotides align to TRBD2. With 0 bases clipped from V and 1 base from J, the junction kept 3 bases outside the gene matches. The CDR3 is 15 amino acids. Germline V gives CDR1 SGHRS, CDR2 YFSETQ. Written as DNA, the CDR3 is TGCGCCAGCAGCTTGGGGGGACTACCCCAAGAGACCCAGTACTTC. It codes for CASSLGGLPQETQYF.

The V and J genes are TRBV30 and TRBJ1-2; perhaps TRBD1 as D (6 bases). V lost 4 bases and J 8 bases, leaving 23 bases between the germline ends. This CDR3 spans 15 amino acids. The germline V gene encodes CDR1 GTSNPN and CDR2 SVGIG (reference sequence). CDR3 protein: CAWTEMAPGVRGYTF. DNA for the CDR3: TGTGCCTGGACCGAGATGGCCCCAGGGGTTCGAGGCTACACCTTC.

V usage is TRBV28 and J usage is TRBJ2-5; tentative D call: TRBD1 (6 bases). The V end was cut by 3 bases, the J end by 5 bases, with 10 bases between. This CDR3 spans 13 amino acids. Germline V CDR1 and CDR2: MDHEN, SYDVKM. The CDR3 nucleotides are TGTGCCAGCAGTTTCAGGGGTTTTGAGACCCAGTACTTC. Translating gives CASSFRGFETQYF.

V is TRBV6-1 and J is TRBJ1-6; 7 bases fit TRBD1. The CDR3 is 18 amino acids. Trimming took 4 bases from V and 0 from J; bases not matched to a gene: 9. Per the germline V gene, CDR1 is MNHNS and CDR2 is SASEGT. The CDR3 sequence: CASSGLDRPSSYNSPLHF. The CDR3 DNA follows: TGTGCCAGCAGTGGATTGGACAGGCCGAGCTCCTATAATTCACCCCTCCACTTT.

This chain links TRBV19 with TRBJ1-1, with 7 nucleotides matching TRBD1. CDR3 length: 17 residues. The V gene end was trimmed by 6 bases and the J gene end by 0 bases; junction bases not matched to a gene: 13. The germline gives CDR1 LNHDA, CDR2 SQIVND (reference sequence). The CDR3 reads CASRMRGGASLNTEAFF. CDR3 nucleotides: TGTGCCAGTAGGATGAGAGGGGGCGCATCCTTGAACACTGAAGCTTTCTTT. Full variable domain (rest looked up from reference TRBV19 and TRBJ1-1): DGGITQSPKYLFRKEGQNVTLSCEQNLNHDAMYWYRQDPGQGLRLIYYSQIVNDFQKGDIAEGYSVSREKKESFPLTVTSAQKNPTAFYLCASRMRGGASLNTEAFFGQGTRLTVV.

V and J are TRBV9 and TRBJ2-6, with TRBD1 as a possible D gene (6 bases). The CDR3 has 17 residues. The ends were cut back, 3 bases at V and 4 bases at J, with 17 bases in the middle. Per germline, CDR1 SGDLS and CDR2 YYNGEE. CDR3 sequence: CASSAFSGADGANVLTF. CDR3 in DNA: TGTGCCAGCAGCGCTTTTTCAGGGGCTGACGGGGCCAACGTCCTGACTTTC.

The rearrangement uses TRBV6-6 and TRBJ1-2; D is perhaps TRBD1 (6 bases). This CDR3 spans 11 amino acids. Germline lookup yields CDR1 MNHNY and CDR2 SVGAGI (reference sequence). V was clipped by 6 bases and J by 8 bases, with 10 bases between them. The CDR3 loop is CASRQGMGYTF. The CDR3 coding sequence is TGTGCCAGCAGGCAGGGGATGGGCTACACCTTC.

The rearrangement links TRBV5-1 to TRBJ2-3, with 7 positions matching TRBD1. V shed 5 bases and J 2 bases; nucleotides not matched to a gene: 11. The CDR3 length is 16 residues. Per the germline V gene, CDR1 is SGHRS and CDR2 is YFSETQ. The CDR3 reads CASSPQPGQNTDTQYF. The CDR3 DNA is TGCGCCAGCAGTCCCCAACCGGGACAGAACACAGATACGCAGTATTTT.

The CDR3 DNA is TGTGCCAGCAGTTTATCCAGGGGGAGTAACACTGAAGCTTTCTTT. Translated, it gives CASSLSRGSNTEAFF. The chain recombines TRBV27 with TRBJ1-1; 7 nucleotides match TRBD1. This CDR3 spans 15 amino acids. Germline V CDR1 and CDR2: MNHEY, SMNVEV (reference sequence). V lost 0 bases to trimming and J lost 2 bases; unmatched junction nucleotides: 3.

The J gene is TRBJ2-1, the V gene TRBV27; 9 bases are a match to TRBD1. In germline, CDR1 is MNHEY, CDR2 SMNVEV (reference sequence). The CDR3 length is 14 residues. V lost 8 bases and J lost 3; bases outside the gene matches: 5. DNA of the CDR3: TGTGCCAGCCAGACAGGGGGGGGCTACAATGAGCAGTTCTTC. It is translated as CASQTGGGYNEQFF.

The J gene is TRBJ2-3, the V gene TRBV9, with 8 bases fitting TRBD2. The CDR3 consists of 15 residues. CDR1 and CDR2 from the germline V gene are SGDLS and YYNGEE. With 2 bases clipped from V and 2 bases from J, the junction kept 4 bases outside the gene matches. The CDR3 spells CASSVSGGYTDTQYF. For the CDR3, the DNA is TGTGCCAGCAGCGTGTCGGGGGGGTACACAGATACGCAGTATTTT.

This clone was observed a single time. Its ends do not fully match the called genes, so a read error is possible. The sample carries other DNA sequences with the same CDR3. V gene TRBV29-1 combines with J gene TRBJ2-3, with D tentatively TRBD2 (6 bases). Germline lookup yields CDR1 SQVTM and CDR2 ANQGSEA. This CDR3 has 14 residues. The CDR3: CSVGLSGDTDTQYF. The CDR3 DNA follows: TGTAGCGTTGGACTCTCGGGGGACACAGATACGCAGTATTTT.

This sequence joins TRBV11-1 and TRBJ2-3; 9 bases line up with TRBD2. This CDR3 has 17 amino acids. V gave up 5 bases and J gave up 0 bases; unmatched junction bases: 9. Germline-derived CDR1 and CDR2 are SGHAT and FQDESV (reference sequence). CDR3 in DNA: TGTGCCAGCAGCCCTCGCGGGGGGGCCATTAGCACAGATACGCAGTATTTT. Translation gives CASSPRGGAISTDTQYF. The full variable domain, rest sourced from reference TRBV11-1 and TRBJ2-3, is EAEVAQSPRYKITEKSQAVAFWCDPISGHATLYWYRQILGQGPELLVQFQDESVVDDSQLPKDRFSAERLKGVDSTLKIQPAELGDSAMYLCASSPRGGAISTDTQYFGPGTRLTVL.

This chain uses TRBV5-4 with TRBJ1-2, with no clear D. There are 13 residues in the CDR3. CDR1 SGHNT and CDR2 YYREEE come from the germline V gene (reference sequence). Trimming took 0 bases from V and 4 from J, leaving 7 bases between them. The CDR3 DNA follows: TGTGCCAGCAGCTTGGAAAGGAGCTATGGCTACACCTTC. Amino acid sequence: CASSLERSYGYTF.